Each of the 26 T cell receptor beta chains below was sequenced from the same sample in a study of blood T cells in healthy people across ages (dated by TCRdb to the mid-2010s). The library was generated by 5' RACE. Sequencing relied on an Illumina HiSeq 2500. A second PCR of about 7 to 12 cycles was run with a J-beta primer mix and a sample-barcoded 5' primer. Clones were called with MiXCR by TCRdb after fastp trimmed the public reads at Q25, and only in-frame beta chains were retained. Rows with a matching CDR3 protein are joined into one entry that keeps the most common DNA and genes. This sample lists hundreds of thousands of distinct CDR3 sequences; 58% were detected once. The top ten constitute roughly 34% of the sample. Material for sequencing was blood. The receptors originated from a man between 60 and 70 years old in good health.

V gene TRBV20-1 combines with J gene TRBJ1-4; D is ambiguous. There are 15 residues in the CDR3. Germline CDR1 and CDR2: DFQATT and SNEGSKA (reference sequence). V was clipped by 1 base and J by 8 bases, with 17 bases between them. CDR3 DNA: TGCAGTGCTAGAGTGAACGTTCCCGGAGGGGAAAAACTGTTTTTT. It codes for CSARVNVPGGEKLFF.

The rearrangement joins TRBV5-1 to TRBJ2-5, with D perhaps assigned TRBD1 or TRBD2 (5 bases each). Germline CDR1 and CDR2: SGHRS and YFSETQ. CDR3 length equals 14 residues. Trimming removed 4 bases at V and 5 bases at J, with 15 bases between. In nucleotides, the CDR3 is TGCGCCAGCAGCACCCGGGACCCTTCGGAGACCCAGTACTTC. It codes for CASSTRDPSETQYF. The complete variable domain, with remaining parts taken from reference TRBV5-1 and TRBJ2-5, reads KAGVTQTPRYLIKTRGQQVTLSCSPISGHRSVSWYQQTPGQGLQFLFEYFSETQRNKGNFPGRFSGRQFSNSRSEMNVSTLELGDSALYLCASSTRDPSETQYFGPGTRLLVL.

The chain couples TRBV7-2 to TRBJ2-5; 7 bases fit TRBD2. V trimming: 2 bases; J trimming: 5 bases; junction bases outside the gene matches: 14. Germline CDR1 is SGHTA and CDR2 is FQGNSA. The CDR3 sequence is 17 residues long. CDR3 in amino acids: CASSLRPAGFPGETQYF. The CDR3, as DNA: TGTGCCAGCAGCTTAAGGCCAGCGGGGTTTCCGGGGGAGACCCAGTACTTC. Variable domain in full (rest from reference TRBV7-2 and TRBJ2-5): GAGVSQSPSNKVTEKGKDVELRCDPISGHTALYWYRQSLGQGLEFLIYFQGNSAPDKSGLPSDRFSAERTGGSVSTLTIQRTQQEDSAVYLCASSLRPAGFPGETQYFGPGTRLLVL.

The V gene is TRBV6-1, the J gene TRBJ1-2; D remains unclear. The V gene's germline CDR1 is MNHNS and CDR2 SASEGT. This CDR3 spans 18 amino acids. V lost 5 bases, J lost 2 bases, and 24 bases lay in between. DNA for the CDR3: TGTGCCAGCAGTAGACGTAACAGCGTAGAGTTCCCAAACTATGGCTACACCTTC. It specifies CASSRRNSVEFPNYGYTF.

The V and J genes are TRBV20-1 and TRBJ2-7; the D gene is possibly TRBD2 (6 bases). This CDR3 comprises 14 residues. Trimming pared 0 bases from V and 9 bases from J, leaving 18 bases between. Germline loops: CDR1 DFQATT, CDR2 SNEGSKA (reference sequence). CDR3 sequence reads: CSAREARAFGGQYF. Here the CDR3 DNA reads TGCAGTGCTAGAGAGGCCAGGGCATTCGGGGGGCAGTACTTC.

The chain carries TRBV2 and TRBJ2-2; D unclear. Between the trimmed V and J ends, which lost 2 bases and 2 bases, there was a span of 9 bases. This CDR3 comprises 15 residues. Germline loops: CDR1 SNHLY, CDR2 FYNNEI. DNA for the CDR3: TGTGCCAGCAGTGAACATCCAATCAACACCGGGGAGCTGTTTTTT. Residues: CASSEHPINTGELFF.

This chain uses TRBV20-1 with TRBJ2-1; no clear D. The germline V gene encodes CDR1 DFQATT and CDR2 SNEGSKA (reference sequence). This CDR3 region has 12 residues. V dropped 3 bases and J dropped 1 base, with 4 bases sitting between them. The CDR3 coding sequence is TGCAGTGCTAGGAAGTCCTACAATGAGCAGTTCTTC. It specifies CSARKSYNEQFF.

This clonotype came up once. The CDR3 nucleotides read TGCAGCGCTTACAGGGAAGAAGACACTGAAGCTTTCTTT. Its protein product is CSAYREEDTEAFF. J is TRBJ1-1 and V is TRBV29-1; a possible D gene is TRBD1 (6 bases). The CDR3 extends over 13 amino acids. V was clipped by 7 bases and J by 3 bases, with 15 bases between them. Germline CDR1 and CDR2: SQVTM and ANQGSEA.

This clonotype was counted a few times. The CDR3 DNA is TGCAGTGCTACCGCGAACAACGGAGGGGATGAGCAGTTCTTC. Translated, it gives CSATANNGGDEQFF. The J gene is TRBJ2-1, the V gene TRBV20-1; D is possibly TRBD2 (6 bases). V shed 4 bases and J shed 8 bases, with 18 bases lying between them. Looked up from germline, CDR1 is DFQATT and CDR2 is SNEGSKA (reference sequence). The CDR3 runs to 14 residues.

This chain links TRBV3-1 with TRBJ2-3, with 14 positions matching TRBD2. Trimming removed 3 bases from V and 7 bases from J; junction bases left unmatched: 3. Looked up from germline, CDR1 is LGHDT and CDR2 is YNNKEL (reference sequence). This CDR3 has 15 amino acids. The CDR3 sequence: CASSQGLAGVNTQYF. CDR3 sequence (DNA): TGTGCCAGCAGCCAGGGACTAGCGGGGGTGAATACGCAGTATTTT.

The chain links TRBV5-1 to TRBJ2-1; 10 nucleotides line up with TRBD2. The end of the DNA aligns better with TRBJ2-7, so the J call may be wrong. The CDR3 loop spans 16 amino acids. In germline, CDR1 is SGHRS, CDR2 YFSETQ. This CDR3 is CASSWSGGGSYNEQYF. The CDR3 DNA reads TGCGCCAGCAGCTGGAGCGGGGGGGGTTCCTACAATGAGCAGTACTTC.

This clonotype was seen only a few times. The chain employs TRBV29-1 and TRBJ2-5; the D is unclear. V was pared by 7 bases and J by 5 bases, with 14 bases between. The CDR3 runs to 12 residues. CDR1 is SQVTM, CDR2 ANQGSEA, per germline. The CDR3 loop reads CSAGPLLETQYF. CDR3 DNA sequence: TGCAGCGCCGGACCGCTTTTGGAGACCCAGTACTTC.

The chain joins TRBV11-2 to TRBJ1-4; D possibly corresponds to TRBD1 (5 bases). This CDR3 has 16 amino acids. Germline V CDR1 and CDR2: SGHAT, FQNNGV. The V and J ends lost 5 bases and 4 bases respectively, with 17 bases between them. DNA for the CDR3: TGTGCCAGCAGCGCACACCCGGGACTCCATAATGAAAAACTGTTTTTT. Its translation is CASSAHPGLHNEKLFF.

This chain uses TRBV3-1 with TRBJ1-6; D gene uncertain. With 4 bases removed from V and 9 bases from J, the gap between germline ends came to 16 bases. From germline, CDR1 is LGHDT and CDR2 YNNKEL (reference sequence). CDR3 length equals 15 residues. CDR3 protein: CASSPQAPKGSPLHF. The CDR3 nucleotides are TGTGCCAGCAGCCCCCAGGCCCCGAAGGGTTCACCCCTCCACTTT.

This chain uses TRBV5-6 with TRBJ2-7; D is unresolved. V shed 4 bases and J shed 3 bases, with 11 bases lying between them. The germline V gene encodes CDR1 SGHDT and CDR2 YYEEEE. The length of the CDR3 is 13 residues. Here the CDR3 DNA reads TGTGCCAGCAGCGGCGGAGCAGACTACGAGCAGTACTTC. This gives the protein CASSGGADYEQYF.

This chain uses TRBV18 with TRBJ1-2; D is unclear. The CDR3 runs to 15 residues. Germline CDR1 and CDR2: KGHSH and LQKENI. V was shortened by 2 bases and J by 3 bases, with 13 bases between the two germline ends. The CDR3 DNA sequence: TGTGCCAGCTCACCATCCGAGACACCTTACTATGGCTACACCTTC. Translating gives CASSPSETPYYGYTF. Combining the CDR3 with reference TRBV18 and TRBJ1-2 gives the whole variable domain NAGVMQNPRHLVRRRGQEARLRCSPMKGHSHVYWYRQLPEEGLKFMVYLQKENIIDESGMPKERFSAEFPKEGPSILRIQQVVRGDSAAYFCASSPSETPYYGYTFGSGTRLTVV.

For this clonotype: One end of the junction fails to match germline, which may point to a read error. V is TRBV10-3 and J is TRBJ2-4, with D possibly being TRBD1 or TRBD2 (5 bases each). Germline CDR1 reads ENHRY; CDR2 reads SYGVKD. The CDR3 has 17 amino acids. In nucleotides, the CDR3 is TGTACCATCAGTGAGTCGTCAGGGAGAGGGACCAAAAACATTCAGTACTTC. Translating gives CTISESSGRGTKNIQYF.

The rearrangement uses TRBV9 and TRBJ1-4, with 7 bases identical to TRBD1. The CDR3 is 15 amino acids. The V and J ends lost 3 bases and 5 bases, in that order; junction bases with no gene match: 7. Per germline, CDR1 SGDLS and CDR2 YYNGEE. CDR3: CASSAGGTANEKLFF. The CDR3 region has the DNA TGTGCCAGCAGCGCCGGGGGGACAGCAAATGAAAAACTGTTTTTT.

The chain recombines TRBV10-3 with TRBJ2-5; the match to TRBD2 covers 9 bases. Trimming took 3 bases from V and 5 from J; bases not matched to a gene: 7. The germline CDR1 and CDR2 sequences are ENHRY and SYGVKD. This CDR3 has 15 amino acids. Here the CDR3 DNA reads TGTGCCATCAGTGACCCAGCGGGGGGCTCGGAGACCCAGTACTTC. Its protein product is CAISDPAGGSETQYF.

This chain joins TRBV10-3 and TRBJ2-2; TRBD1 agrees at 7 bases. The CDR3 extends over 15 amino acids. Trimming took 10 bases from V and 1 from J; bases not matched to a gene: 9. Germline V gene lookup returns CDR1 ENHRY and CDR2 SYGVKD. This CDR3 is CATATGTVNTGELFF. CDR3 nucleotide sequence: TGTGCCACGGCAACCGGGACAGTGAACACCGGGGAGCTGTTTTTT.

V usage is TRBV15 and J usage is TRBJ1-1; D gene uncertain. This CDR3 has 12 residues. CDR1 and CDR2 from the germline V gene are LNHNV and YYDKDF (reference sequence). V was shortened by 4 bases and J by 4 bases, with 7 bases between the two germline ends. CDR3 in amino acids: CATSIGSTEAFF. CDR3 coding DNA: TGTGCCACCAGCATAGGGTCCACTGAAGCTTTCTTT. Together with reference TRBV15 and TRBJ1-1, the CDR3 gives the full variable domain: DAMVIQNPRYQVTQFGKPVTLSCSQTLNHNVMYWYQQKSSQAPKLLFHYYDKDFNNEADTPDNFQSRRPNTSFCFLDIRSPGLGDTAMYLCATSIGSTEAFFGQGTRLTVV.

To note about this clonotype: At one end, the junction sequence differs from germline, possibly due to a read error. The V gene is TRBV9, the J gene TRBJ2-3, with TRBD1 matching 11 bases. Germline CDR1 and CDR2: SGDLS and YYNGEE. The CDR3 is made up of 16 amino acids. The CDR3 region has the DNA TGTGCCGGCAGCCCTAGGACAGGGGGCGGCACAGATACGCAGTATTTT. Translation gives CAGSPRTGGGTDTQYF.

The chain employs TRBV6-6 and TRBJ2-3; D is undetermined. Per the germline V gene, CDR1 is MNHNY and CDR2 is SVGAGI (reference sequence). The CDR3 is 15 amino acids. V was clipped by 6 bases and J by 14 bases, with 27 bases between them. This chain's CDR3 is CASSSLGSPPSVLYF. CDR3 DNA: TGTGCCAGCAGCTCCCTAGGCTCCCCGCCCTCAGTGCTGTATTTT.

The gene calls are TRBV27 and TRBJ2-4; 8 bases fit TRBD1. After removal of 3 bases from V and 8 bases from J, the junction contained 6 bases not matched to a gene. This CDR3 is built from 14 residues. Germline assignment: CDR1 MNHEY and CDR2 SMNVEV (reference sequence). CDR3 protein: CASSFQGAGDIQYF. The DNA of the CDR3 is TGTGCCAGCAGTTTCCAGGGGGCAGGGGACATTCAGTACTTC.

The chain employs TRBV4-2 and TRBJ2-1; D is unclear. Germline-derived CDR1 and CDR2 are LGHNA and YNFKEQ. The CDR3 spans 16 residues. With 0 bases removed from V and 0 bases from J, the gap between germline ends came to 9 bases. The CDR3 nucleotides are TGTGCCAGCAGCCAAGAGAAGGGTAGCTCCTACAATGAGCAGTTCTTC. Protein sequence: CASSQEKGSSYNEQFF.

The CDR3 DNA reads as TGTGCCAGCAGCGATCCTCGGACACGTACCTCCTACGAGCAGTACTTC. Protein: CASSDPRTRTSYEQYF. The chain carries TRBV7-2 and TRBJ2-7; D may be TRBD1 (5 bases). Germline V CDR1 and CDR2: SGHTA, FQGNSA. V lost 5 bases, J lost 0 bases, and 17 bases lay in between. The CDR3 spans 16 residues.